This paragraph covers one T cell receptor (beta chain) sequence. The sample comes from a study of shared T cell receptors in the human thymus. Some clones are missing from TCRdb's copy, which holds only in-frame ones; the method was immunoSEQ multiplex PCR. The repertoire has hundreds of thousands of clones, approximately 87% of them found once; the top ten carry about 0.01%. Germline V gene sequence: CDR1 SGHTA, CDR2 FQGNSA. The CDR3 has 15 residues. V lost 1 base to trimming and J lost 0 bases, with 10 bases between them. These data also featured in a second study, about human thymus T cells. Per that paper: Unrelated individuals had highly overlapping thymic repertoires, as reported in related research.

This sequence originates from a boy less than two years old with a congenital heart defect. Input material: thymocytes. This chain uses TRBV7-2 with TRBJ2-7, with a weak D call TRBD1 (5 bases). The CDR3 reads CASSLEGKSSYEQYF. CDR3 nucleotides: TGTGCCAGCAGCTTAGAGGGGAAAAGCTCCTACGAGCAGTACTTC.